Sequencing of this T cell receptor beta chain was carried out in a study of blood T cell repertoires in COVID-19. Study overall: Whether acute or convalescent, the COVID-19 samples came from the United States, Italy and Spain. PBMCs, B-cell-depleted T cells, or T cells were the source of the cDNA or gDNA that made up the material.

Assay used: immunoSEQ multiplex PCR; TCRdb lists only in-frame clones, some missing. Of 200,000 to 300,000 clones in the sample, about 90% were seen once. Germline CDR1 and CDR2: SGHRS and YFSETQ. V lost 4 bases, J lost 0 bases, and 9 bases stayed unmatched. There are 16 residues in the CDR3. The receptor was isolated from a woman aged 30 to 39 who had recovered from COVID-19. The chain recombines TRBV5-1 with TRBJ1-1; 7 nucleotides match TRBD1. Sequences were obtained from peripheral blood. The CDR3 region has the DNA TGCGCCAGCAGCCTCCTAGTAGGGGGCCTGAACACTGAAGCTTTCTTT. Residues: CASSLLVGGLNTEAFF.